This TCR beta chain was sequenced in a study of blood T cell repertoires in COVID-19. The ends were cut back, 5 bases at V and 2 bases at J, with 13 bases in the middle. The CDR3 loop spans 15 amino acids. Germline-derived CDR1 and CDR2 are MNHEY and SVGAGI. The protocol was immunoSEQ multiplex PCR, while the TCRdb copy is restricted to in-frame clones and leaves out a portion. The profile shows roughly 380,000 clones, over 75% of them singletons. Study members were between about 18 and 90 years old and lived in some 22 US regions. Cohort assignment relied on participant-reported clinical history. The sequence came from a man in his thirties or forties who had recovered from COVID-19. Sequencing was carried out using PBMCs or T cells enriched from blood (not recorded which). The genes are TRBV6-5 and TRBJ1-5; perhaps TRBD1 as D (5 bases). CDR3 nucleotides: TGTGCCAGCAGTCTCGACAGACGAGGCAATCAGCCCCAGCATTTT. This codes for CASSLDRRGNQPQHF.